This is a list of T cell receptor beta chains from one sample in a study of post-analysis software for immune sequencing data. TCRdb re-derived calls from the PCR reads in MiXCR, one entry per CDR3 protein. The repertoire includes 550,000 to 700,000 distinct CDR3 sequences, 44% of them detected once, and more than 1.5% sits in the top ten. The sample comprised blood. The origin of the receptors is a girl aged 5-17 years with multiple sclerosis. CDR3s include the opening cysteine and the closing phenylalanine or tryptophan. The order of the fields is V gene, D gene, J gene, clone size, CDR3 protein, CDR3 DNA. D genes are given only for firm matches. Size is stated for part of the rows, as once, few or many counts, or as a class when the clone is expanded.

TRBV27	-	TRBJ2-5	-	CASSLTGRQEQETQYF	TGTGCCAGCAGTCTAACCGGGCGGCAGGAGCAAGAGACCCAGTACTTC
TRBV2	TRBD1	TRBJ2-7	-	CASLGQVYEQYF	TGTGCCAGCCTTGGACAGGTCTACGAGCAGTACTTC
TRBV7-2	-	TRBJ2-1	once	CASSFPLPLSSYNEQFF	TGTGCCAGCAGCTTCCCGCTCCCTCTGAGCTCCTACAATGAGCAGTTCTTC
TRBV5-1	TRBD2	TRBJ2-3	-	CASSQGTSGTFTDTQYF	TGCGCCAGCAGCCAAGGGACTAGCGGGACCTTCACAGATACGCAGTATTTT
TRBV5-1	TRBD2	TRBJ2-3	-	CASSLRGLAGADTQYF	TGCGCCAGCAGCTTGAGAGGACTAGCGGGAGCGGATACGCAGTATTTT
TRBV4-1	-	TRBJ1-1	once	CASSQEGLYTEAFF	TGCGCCAGCAGCCAAGAGGGCCTGTACACTGAAGCTTTCTTT
TRBV12-3/TRBV12-4	TRBD1	TRBJ1-1	few	CASSLEGAPTEAFF	TGTGCCAGCAGTTTAGAGGGGGCGCCCACTGAAGCTTTCTTT
TRBV6-5	-	TRBJ2-7	few	CASRNVAYEQYF	TGTGCCAGCAGAAACGTGGCCTACGAGCAGTACTTC
TRBV28	-	TRBJ1-2	-	CASSFPVADNYGYTF	TGTGCCAGCAGTTTTCCAGTCGCGGATAACTATGGCTACACCTTC
TRBV7-9	-	TRBJ2-1	-	CARSLAFGAVEQFF	TGTGCCCGCAGCCTAGCGTTTGGGGCCGTTGAGCAGTTCTTC
TRBV12-3/TRBV12-4	TRBD1	TRBJ1-1	-	CASRGTGVSTEAFF	TGTGCCAGCAGGGGGACAGGGGTGAGCACTGAAGCTTTCTTT
TRBV27	TRBD1	TRBJ2-7	-	CASSFSPDRPYEQYF	TGTGCCAGCAGTTTCTCTCCGGACAGGCCCTACGAGCAGTACTTC
TRBV10-3	TRBD1	TRBJ2-7	-	CAISSGTGGYEQYF	TGTGCCATCAGTTCCGGGACAGGGGGCTACGAGCAGTACTTC
TRBV4-1	TRBD1	TRBJ2-5	-	CASSQARTGQETQYF	TGCGCCAGCAGCCAAGCCAGGACAGGGCAAGAGACCCAGTACTTC
TRBV6-5	TRBD2	TRBJ2-1	few	CASSVLASNEQFF	TGTGCCAGCAGTGTACTAGCGAGCAATGAGCAGTTCTTC
TRBV5-1	-	TRBJ2-1	few	CASSLAGTPYNEQFF	TGCGCCAGCAGCTTGGCTGGGACCCCTTACAATGAGCAGTTCTTC
TRBV12-3/TRBV12-4	TRBD2	TRBJ2-7	-	CASGTSGAGDEQYF	TGTGCCAGTGGGACTAGCGGAGCAGGGGACGAGCAGTACTTC
TRBV12-3/TRBV12-4	-	TRBJ1-5	-	CASSFLSGLSNQPQHF	TGTGCCAGCAGTTTCTTGTCGGGACTTAGCAATCAGCCCCAGCATTTT
TRBV4-1	-	TRBJ1-6	-	CASSQGPLLNSPLHF	TGCGCCAGCAGCCAAGGCCCCCTTCTGAATTCACCCCTCCACTTT
TRBV5-1	TRBD2	TRBJ2-3	-	CASHPIAGVGTDTQYF	TGCGCCAGCCACCCGATAGCGGGGGTCGGAACAGATACGCAGTATTTT
TRBV12-3/TRBV12-4	TRBD2	TRBJ2-1	-	CASSYITSDNEQFF	TGTGCCAGCAGTTACATTACTAGCGACAATGAGCAGTTCTTC
TRBV7-2	-	TRBJ2-6	-	CASSSHDSGANVLTF	TGTGCCAGCAGCTCCCACGACTCTGGGGCCAACGTCCTGACTTTC
TRBV18	TRBD1	TRBJ1-2	few	CASSLRTGAEGYGYTF	TGTGCCAGCTCACTTCGGACAGGGGCCGAGGGCTATGGCTACACCTTC
TRBV12-2	-	TRBJ2-7	-	CAVGTAVYEQYF	TGTGCCGTGGGGACAGCGGTCTACGAGCAGTACTTC
TRBV11-3	-	TRBJ2-4	few	CASSLGKLGAKNIQYF	TGTGCCAGCAGCTTAGGCAAATTAGGAGCCAAAAACATTCAGTACTTC
TRBV7-6	TRBD1	TRBJ2-7	few	CASSFGAPGGVPAYEQYF	TGTGCCAGCAGCTTCGGAGCCCCAGGGGGTGTTCCCGCCTACGAGCAGTACTTC
TRBV30	-	TRBJ1-2	-	CAWSVGSLGYTF	TGTGCCTGGAGCGTCGGGTCTCTTGGCTACACCTTC
TRBV20-1	-	TRBJ1-1	-	CSAARQRNTEAFF	TGCAGTGCTGCTAGACAGAGGAACACTGAAGCTTTCTTT
TRBV4-1	TRBD1	TRBJ2-5	-	CASSQGWDRGETQYF	TGCGCCAGCAGCCAAGGTTGGGACAGGGGTGAGACCCAGTACTTC
TRBV12-3/TRBV12-4	-	TRBJ2-7	-	CASTRAGGSYEQYF	TGTGCCAGCACCCGAGCTGGGGGGTCCTACGAGCAGTACTTC
TRBV20-1	-	TRBJ1-1	-	CSARAQLNTEAFF	TGCAGTGCTAGAGCCCAGCTCAACACTGAAGCTTTCTTT
TRBV7-9	-	TRBJ1-2	few	CAGRRDAPGDGYTF	TGTGCCGGACGAAGGGACGCTCCGGGTGATGGCTACACCTTC
TRBV7-6	TRBD2	TRBJ2-1	-	CASSAELAGVNEQFF	TGTGCCAGCAGCGCTGAACTAGCGGGAGTTAATGAGCAGTTCTTC
TRBV7-9	-	TRBJ2-7	-	CASSQSTMVSYEQYF	TGTGCCAGCAGCCAATCCACGATGGTCTCCTACGAGCAGTACTTC
TRBV5-1	TRBD2	TRBJ2-1	-	CASSPRLAGGHTAYNEQFF	TGCGCCAGCAGTCCCCGACTAGCGGGGGGCCACACAGCCTACAATGAGCAGTTCTTC
TRBV12-3/TRBV12-4	TRBD1	TRBJ1-2	-	CASSPRTGLFNGYTF	TGTGCCAGCAGTCCCCGGACAGGGCTGTTCAATGGCTACACCTTC
TRBV5-1	-	TRBJ2-5	-	CASSSSPGRETQYF	TGCGCCAGCAGCTCCTCGCCGGGGCGAGAGACCCAGTACTTC
TRBV5-1	TRBD2	TRBJ2-7	-	CASSLTSGRTGYEQYF	TGCGCCAGCAGCTTGACTAGCGGGAGGACGGGCTACGAGCAGTACTTC
TRBV6-4	TRBD1	TRBJ1-2	-	CANALRDSPNYGYTF	TGTGCCAACGCTCTCCGGGACAGCCCTAACTATGGCTACACCTTC
TRBV5-1	TRBD2	TRBJ2-1	-	CASSLELAGVEQFF	TGCGCCAGCAGCTTGGAACTAGCGGGGGTTGAGCAGTTCTTC